The TCR beta chain described here comes from a study of cytomegalovirus exposure and HLA in healthy donors. As for the study in general: It was reported in a later analysis that the same platform had been used for the 90 to 150 validation repertoires as for the roughly 670 first-cohort repertoires.

Notes on this clone: Its target is not known.

Germline assignment: CDR1 GTSNPN and CDR2 SVGIG (reference sequence). Trimming pared 2 bases from V and 0 bases from J, leaving 14 bases between. This CDR3 contains 17 residues. The table came from immunoSEQ multiplex PCR; TCRdb's copy has only in-frame clones and leaves some out. The data hold about 200,000 clones, with about 81% observed a single time. General study findings and limits: It was reportedly the case that the classifier diagnosed cytomegalovirus status with high specificity and sensitivity. The authors enumerated around 150 TCR beta chains as linked to cytomegalovirus.

The sample consisted of PBMCs. The TCR sequence derives from a woman aged 25 to 39 in good health and CMV-seronegative. This chain uses TRBV30 with TRBJ2-6, with D unresolved. Here the CDR3 DNA reads TGTGCCTGGAGTCCTTCTAGAATCCTCTCTGGGGCCAACGTCCTGACTTTC. Translating gives CAWSPSRILSGANVLTF.